The entry below gives a single TCR beta chain sequence along with its context. As yet, its antigen is unknown. The study ran its PCR with 60 Vbeta and 13 Jbeta primers. The authors' processing: Counted up in a later analysis, unique TCR beta chains came to some 72 million, with around 12 million shared. The table came from immunoSEQ multiplex PCR; TCRdb's copy has only in-frame clones and leaves some out. V and J calls and clone size are those listed in that table; D and trimming were worked out from the DNA. The sample includes 80,000 to 100,000 clones, about 80% of them seen just once. This specimen comes from a study of cytomegalovirus exposure and HLA in healthy donors. With 5 bases removed from V and 3 bases from J, the gap between germline ends came to 12 bases. Germline-derived CDR1 and CDR2 are LNHDA and SQIVND (reference sequence). The CDR3 consists of 14 residues. Notes on the study in general: Reportedly, TCR beta sequences accurately predicted HLA-A and HLA-B alleles in most subjects. The only immune exposure information that was available was CMV serostatus.

There were likely unrecorded immune exposures, though donors were nominally healthy when sampled. The source is a female donor in good health and CMV-seropositive. The chain has TRBV19 and TRBJ2-3; D is perhaps TRBD1 (6 bases). Sequences were obtained from PBMCs. The CDR3 is CASSQAGVTDTQYF. The CDR3 DNA sequence: TGTGCCAGTAGTCAGGCAGGGGTTACAGATACGCAGTATTTT.